The 24 T cell receptor beta chains below all came from one sample that was sequenced in a study of molecular identifiers for immune sequencing clone quantification. TCRdb passed the PCR reads through MiXCR, listing each CDR3 protein once. The data show 300,000 to 400,000 distinct CDR3 sequences, roughly a quarter seen once. Material: naive CD8+ T cells from blood, with Jurkat cell RNA spiked in. Subset reported: FACS-sorted CD8+CD4-CCR7+CD45RA+ naive T cells. The receptors were gathered from a human donor in good health. Some libraries in this study had Jurkat cell RNA spiked in.

For this clonotype: This may stem from a read error, because a much larger clone lies one nucleotide away. The rearrangement joins TRBV6-5 to TRBJ2-2; 8 bases map to TRBD2. With 7 bases clipped from V and 5 bases from J, the junction kept 12 bases outside the gene matches. Germline CDR1 is MNHEY and CDR2 is SVGAGI. The CDR3 runs 16 residues. CDR3 nucleotide sequence: TGTGCCAGCAATTTCCACATAGCGGGACCGACCGGGGAGCTGTTTTTT. Translation gives CASNFHIAGPTGELFF.

The sample holds a few counts of this clonotype. The gene calls are TRBV3-2 and TRBJ2-5. TRBV3-2 is classified as a pseudogene. The CDR3 extends over 11 amino acids. In DNA form, the CDR3 reads TGTGCCAGCAGCCATCGATCGGGCCAATACTTC. Translating gives CASSHRSGQYF.

Note on this clonotype: One end of the junction does not line up with germline, which may come from a read error. The chain combines TRBV20-1 with TRBJ2-3; maybe TRBD2 (6 bases). Germline CDR1 and CDR2: DFQATT and SNEGSKA (reference sequence). The CDR3 length is 13 residues. CDR3 loop: CSVQIGGSDMQYF. The CDR3 DNA sequence: TGCAGTGTCCAAATCGGGGGAAGCGATATGCAGTATTTT.

This clonotype was seen repeatedly, ten times or more. This chain links TRBV18 with TRBJ2-1; D possibly matches TRBD1 or TRBD2 (5 bases each). Trimming stripped 3 bases from V and 6 bases from J, with 12 bases between. Germline V gene lookup returns CDR1 KGHSH and CDR2 LQKENI. The CDR3 has 14 amino acids. The CDR3 DNA sequence: TGTGCCAGCTCACCCCGGGACCGAAGCAATGAGCAGTTCTTC. Amino acid sequence: CASSPRDRSNEQFF. Variable domain in full (rest from reference TRBV18 and TRBJ2-1): NAGVMQNPRHLVRRRGQEARLRCSPMKGHSHVYWYRQLPEEGLKFMVYLQKENIIDESGMPKERFSAEFPKEGPSILRIQQVVRGDSAAYFCASSPRDRSNEQFFGPGTRLTVL.

The sample holds a few counts of this clonotype. The chain couples TRBV6-2 or TRBV6-3 to TRBJ2-2; D ambiguous. Germline V gives CDR1 MNHEY, CDR2 SVGEGT. V shed 4 bases and J shed 10 bases, with 10 bases lying between them. This CDR3 region has 12 residues. The CDR3 bases are TGTGCCAGCAGTTCCCTATTTATGGAGCTGTTTTTT. This translates into CASSSLFMELFF.

This clonotype occurred many times. This chain connects TRBV14 to TRBJ2-3; D remains unclear. Trimming removed 1 base at V and 4 bases at J, with 6 bases between. The CDR3 covers 13 residues. The V gene's germline CDR1 is SGHDN and CDR2 FVKESK. In nucleotides, the CDR3 is TGTGCCAGCAGCCAAGTTTACGCAGATACGCAGTATTTT. The encoded protein is CASSQVYADTQYF. Full variable domain (missing parts from reference TRBV14 and TRBJ2-3): EAGVTQFPSHSVIEKGQTVTLRCDPISGHDNLYWYRRVMGKEIKFLLHFVKESKQDESGMPNNRFLAERTGGTYSTLKVQPAELEDSGVYFCASSQVYADTQYFGPGTRLTVL.

There are many counts of this clonotype. This rearrangement joins TRBV28 to TRBJ2-5; D is unresolved. Germline CDR1 is MDHEN and CDR2 is SYDVKM. Trimming shortened V by 4 bases and J by 0 bases, and 12 bases separated the two germline ends. The CDR3 consists of 15 residues. CDR3 DNA: TGTGCCAGCAGTTCGCGGACCGATTACCAAGAGACCCAGTACTTC. This codes for CASSSRTDYQETQYF.

This clonotype came up many times. The chain is built from TRBV20-1 and TRBJ2-5, with D possibly being TRBD2 (6 bases). There are 15 residues in the CDR3. Germline lookup yields CDR1 DFQATT and CDR2 SNEGSKA (reference sequence). Trimming stripped 3 bases from V and 2 bases from J, with 16 bases between. The CDR3 sequence is CSARPGAGRQETQYF. The CDR3 DNA reads as TGCAGTGCTAGGCCCGGCGCGGGGCGACAAGAGACCCAGTACTTC.

Comments on this clonotype: This may be a read error, as it is one base from a much larger clone. The chain carries TRBV6-5 and TRBJ2-7; no definite D call. This CDR3 has 12 residues. The germline V and J ends were trimmed by 5 bases and 3 bases, with 8 bases remaining between them. The V gene's germline CDR1 is MNHEY and CDR2 SVGAGI. This CDR3 is CASSPNLYEQYF. The CDR3 nucleotides read TGTGCCAGCAGTCCCAATCTCTACGAGCAGTACTTC.

This clonotype has ten or more counts. The genes are TRBV7-8 and TRBJ1-1, with TRBD1 as a possible D gene (6 bases). Germline V CDR1 and CDR2: SGHVS, FQNEAQ. The V end lost 1 base, the J end lost 0 bases, and 12 bases lay between the germline ends. The CDR3 covers 16 residues. DNA for the CDR3: TGTGCCAGCAGCTTAGAAGGGCAGGGGATGAACACTGAAGCTTTCTTT. It is translated as CASSLEGQGMNTEAFF.

This clonotype was seen more than once but under ten times. The chain uses TRBV6-2 or TRBV6-3 and TRBJ1-5; possible D gene TRBD1, 5 bases. Germline lookup yields CDR1 MNHEY and CDR2 SVGEGT. CDR3 size: 14 residues. The ends were cut back, 4 bases at V and 4 bases at J, with 11 bases in the middle. The CDR3 DNA is TGTGCCAGCAGTTGGGACGGAATTAATCAGCCCCAGCATTTT. It is translated as CASSWDGINQPQHF.

The CDR3 reads CASSQSGGGGGELFF. The CDR3 nucleotides are TGTGCCAGCAGTCAGAGCGGGGGCGGGGGCGGGGAGCTGTTTTTT. The chain links TRBV12-3 or TRBV12-4 to TRBJ2-2, with 8 bases that match TRBD2. Unmatched junction bases numbered 9, after V lost 5 bases and J lost 7 bases. The CDR3 consists of 15 residues.

V usage is TRBV5-6 and J usage is TRBJ2-3, with TRBD2 matching 10 bases. V was pared by 2 bases and J by 3 bases, with 21 bases of the junction left unmatched. From germline, CDR1 is SGHDT and CDR2 YYEEEE. The CDR3 runs to 21 residues. In DNA, the CDR3 is TGTGCCAGCAGCTTTGGGAGGCAGCGGGCTAGCGGGAGAAGTAGGACAGATACGCAGTATTTT. As protein: CASSFGRQRASGRSRTDTQYF. The whole variable domain, remainder taken from reference TRBV5-6 and TRBJ2-3, is DAGVTQSPTHLIKTRGQQVTLRCSPKSGHDTVSWYQQALGQGPQFIFQYYEEEERQRGNFPDRFSGHQFPNYSSELNVNALLLGDSALYLCASSFGRQRASGRSRTDTQYFGPGTRLTVL.

The chain recombines TRBV27 with TRBJ2-3; D not resolved. V was trimmed by 6 bases and J by 2 bases, leaving 12 bases between them. The CDR3 is 14 amino acids. From germline, CDR1 is MNHEY and CDR2 SMNVEV (reference sequence). The CDR3 DNA follows: TGTGCCAGCAGCCAAACATTGGCCACAGATACGCAGTATTTT. It yields the protein CASSQTLATDTQYF.

This clonotype was seen at least ten times. This chain links TRBV25-1 with TRBJ2-7, with no clear D. V lost 2 bases, J lost 4 bases, and 15 bases lay in between. Germline CDR1 reads MGHDK; CDR2 reads SYGVNS. The CDR3 is 15 residues long. The CDR3 sequence: CASSEVDMATYEQYF. The DNA for the CDR3 is TGTGCCAGCAGTGAAGTAGACATGGCTACGTACGAGCAGTACTTC.

Many counts were recorded for this clonotype. The gene calls are TRBV29-1 and TRBJ2-4; no firm D call. Trimming took 7 bases from V and 7 from J, leaving 14 bases between them. Germline V gives CDR1 SQVTM, CDR2 ANQGSEA. The CDR3 runs to 12 residues. CDR3 DNA: TGCAGCGCCGAAGGGCTCGGCAACATTCAGTACTTC. It yields the protein CSAEGLGNIQYF. Together with reference TRBV29-1 and TRBJ2-4, the CDR3 gives the full variable domain: SAVISQKPSRDICQRGTSLTIQCQVDSQVTMMFWYRQQPGQSLTLIATANQGSEATYESGFVIDKFPISRPNLTFSTLTVSNMSPEDSSIYLCSAEGLGNIQYFGAGTRLSVL.

On this clonotype itself: This clone may be a read error of a much larger clone one base away. The CDR3 loop reads CACIVLDEYTEAFF. CDR3 bases: TGTGCCTGTATTGTGTTGGACGAATACACTGAAGCTTTCTTT. The chain couples TRBV6-1 to TRBJ1-1; D not resolved. The CDR3 extends over 14 amino acids. Trimming took 11 bases from V and 3 from J, leaving 19 bases between them. The germline gives CDR1 MNHNS, CDR2 SASEGT.

V gene TRBV11-2 combines with J gene TRBJ1-6; no clear D gene. CDR1 SGHAT and CDR2 FQNNGV come from the germline V gene. The V and J ends lost 3 bases and 7 bases respectively, with 7 bases between them. CDR3 length: 13 amino acids. The CDR3 reads CASSFDQNSPLHF. The CDR3 region has the DNA TGTGCCAGCAGCTTCGACCAGAATTCACCCCTCCACTTT. The variable domain in full, with the rest retrieved from reference TRBV11-2 and TRBJ1-6, is EAGVAQSPRYKIIEKRQSVAFWCNPISGHATLYWYQQILGQGPKLLIQFQNNGVVDDSQLPKDRFSAERLKGVDSTLKIQPAKLEDSAVYLCASSFDQNSPLHFGNGTRLTVT.

This clonotype has at least ten counts. V usage is TRBV9 and J usage is TRBJ2-3; D gene ambiguous. CDR1 and CDR2 from the germline V gene are SGDLS and YYNGEE. Trimming shortened V by 2 bases and J by 4 bases, and 11 bases separated the two germline ends. The CDR3 consists of 14 residues. CDR3 coding DNA: TGTGCCAGCAGCGTGATAAGCCCCCCAGATACGCAGTATTTT. Its protein product is CASSVISPPDTQYF. The full variable domain, with the rest looked up from reference TRBV9 and TRBJ2-3, is DSGVTQTPKHLITATGQRVTLRCSPRSGDLSVYWYQQSLDQGLQFLIQYYNGEERAKGNILERFSAQQFPDLHSELNLSSLELGDSALYFCASSVISPPDTQYFGPGTRLTVL.

The chain has TRBV28 and TRBJ2-4, with D perhaps matching TRBD1 or TRBD2 (5 bases each). CDR3 size: 13 residues. The V gene lost 3 bases and the J gene lost 6 bases, with 9 bases spanning the gap. CDR1 and CDR2 (germline): MDHEN, SYDVKM. This CDR3 is CASSFRDANIQYF. CDR3 in DNA: TGTGCCAGCAGTTTCCGGGACGCAAACATTCAGTACTTC.

The gene calls are TRBV7-9 and TRBJ2-3; possibly TRBD1 for D (5 bases). V lost 4 bases to trimming and J lost 10 bases, with 24 bases between them. CDR3 length: 16 residues. Germline V gene lookup returns CDR1 SEHNR and CDR2 FQNEAQ (reference sequence). DNA for the CDR3: TGTGCCAGCAGCTCACTGGCCAGGGTGCGCCCCGCTCCGCAGTATTTT. This sequence encodes CASSSLARVRPAPQYF.

Concerning this clonotype: Just one base apart from a much larger clone, this may be a read error. CDR3 sequence reads: CASSQEYSDYGYTF. CDR3 nucleotides: TGCGCCAGCAGCCAGGAGTATTCGGACTATGGCTACACCTTC. J is TRBJ1-2 and V is TRBV4-3, with D unclear. V lost 3 bases to trimming and J lost 3 bases, with 11 bases between them. Germline V gene lookup returns CDR1 LGHNA and CDR2 YSLEER. The CDR3 consists of 14 residues.

The table lists this clonotype with many counts. The rearrangement links TRBV4-1 to TRBJ2-7; D gene unclear. Germline assignment: CDR1 MGHRA and CDR2 YSYEKL. V lost 1 base and J lost 7, with 11 bases in between. The length of the CDR3 is 13 residues. CDR3 in amino acids: CASSQVTFREQYF. CDR3 bases: TGCGCCAGCAGCCAAGTTACCTTTAGGGAGCAGTACTTC.

This clonotype came up many times. The V gene is TRBV4-2, the J gene TRBJ2-1; 7 bases align to TRBD2. Per germline, CDR1 LGHNA and CDR2 YNFKEQ. The CDR3 extends over 16 amino acids. With 3 bases clipped from V and 7 bases from J, the junction kept 12 bases outside the gene matches. CDR3: CASSQRGSGTDNEQFF. In nucleotides, the CDR3 is TGTGCCAGCAGCCAGAGAGGAAGCGGGACGGATAATGAGCAGTTCTTC.